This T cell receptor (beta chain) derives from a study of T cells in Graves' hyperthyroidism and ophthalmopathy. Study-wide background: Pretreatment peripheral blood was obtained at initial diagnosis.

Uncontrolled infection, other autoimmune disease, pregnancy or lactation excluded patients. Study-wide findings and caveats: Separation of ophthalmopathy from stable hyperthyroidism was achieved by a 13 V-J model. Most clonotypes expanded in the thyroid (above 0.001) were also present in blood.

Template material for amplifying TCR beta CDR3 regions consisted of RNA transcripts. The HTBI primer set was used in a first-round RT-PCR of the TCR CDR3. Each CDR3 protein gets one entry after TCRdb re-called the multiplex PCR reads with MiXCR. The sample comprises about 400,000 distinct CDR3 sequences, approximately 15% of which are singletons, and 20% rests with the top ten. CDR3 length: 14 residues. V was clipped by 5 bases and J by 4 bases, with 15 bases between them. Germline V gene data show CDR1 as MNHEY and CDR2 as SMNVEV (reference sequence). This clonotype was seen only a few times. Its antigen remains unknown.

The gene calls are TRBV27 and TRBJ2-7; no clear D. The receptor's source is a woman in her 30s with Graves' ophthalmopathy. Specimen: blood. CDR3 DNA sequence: TGTGCCAGCAGTCTCAAAAGGGTGGGGTACGAGCAGTACTTC. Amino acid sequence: CASSLKRVGYEQYF.